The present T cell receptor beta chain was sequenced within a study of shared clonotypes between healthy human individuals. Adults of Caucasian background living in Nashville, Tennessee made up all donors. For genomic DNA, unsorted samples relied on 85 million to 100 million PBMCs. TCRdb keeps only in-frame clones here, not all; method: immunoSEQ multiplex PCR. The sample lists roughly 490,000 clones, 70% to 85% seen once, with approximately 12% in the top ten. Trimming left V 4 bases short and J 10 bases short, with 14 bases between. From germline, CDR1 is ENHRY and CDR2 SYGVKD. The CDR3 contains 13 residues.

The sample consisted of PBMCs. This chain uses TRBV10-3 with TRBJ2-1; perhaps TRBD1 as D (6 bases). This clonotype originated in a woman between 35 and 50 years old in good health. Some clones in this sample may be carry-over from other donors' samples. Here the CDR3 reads CAISVGRGEEQFF. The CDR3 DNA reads TGTGCCATCAGTGTAGGCAGGGGTGAGGAGCAGTTCTTC.